This entry describes one TCR beta chain. What antigen it recognizes has not been identified. No per-base quality is available; no much larger clone lies one base away. Tumor samples were obtained before definitive surgery or chemotherapy. Genomic DNA was extracted by the MD Anderson Biospecimen Extraction Resource, and TCR sequencing was done by the MD Anderson Cancer Genomics Laboratory. The sample originates from a study of high-grade serous ovarian cancer treatment subgroups (dated by TCRdb to the early 2020s). About the investigation overall: A mean of 14,192 reads and 7,494 unique TCR beta rearrangements per sample was generated by sequencing. The study profiled TCR beta repertoires in high-grade serous ovarian cancer patients grouped by complete gross resection or neoadjuvant chemotherapy response under a laparoscopic triage algorithm. Of the approximately 30 patients in the cohort, around ten had no residual disease after primary surgery (R0), around ten were excellent NACT responders, and around ten were poor NACT responders. One primary tumor sample and two metastatic tumor samples were contributed by each patient, so that roughly 82 samples were obtained in total.

Via the germline V gene, CDR1 is SGHRS and CDR2 YFSETQ. Inclusive of the bounding cysteine and phenylalanine, the CDR3 is 15 residues long. The retained sequence is limited to the CDR3, 45 bases, with the frame set at the first base. V is pared back by 1 base and J by 2 bases, with 12 bases lying between the germline termini. The research as a whole found: TCR repertoire analyses focused on CDR3; CDR1 and CDR2 were not analyzed. TCR clonal relatedness was found to be positively correlated with neoantigen level and, by trend, with copy number variation and mutation load derived from whole-genome sequencing. Because bulk tumor TCR sequencing provided no spatial information, insight into HGSC tumor complexity and diversity was limited. Repertoire similarity between tumors of the same patient ranged roughly 0.095 to 0.8, whereas almost no similarity was seen between different patients.

The 80 to 90 tumor samples were subjected to high-throughput TCR profiling using ImmunoSEQ. The paper's processing steps were these. Richness (unique productive sequences), clonality, evenness and relatedness were included as repertoire diversity metrics, and similarity between samples was assessed with the Bhattacharyya coefficient. Conclusions stayed consistent in a sensitivity analysis that left out TCRs with fewer than two reads. TCRdb retrieved this table from immuneACCESS and kept in-frame rearrangements only. Not all clones are present; in checked studies, unresolved V genes account for under half, and no reason is known for the remainder. From that table come the V and J calls and clone size; the DNA was used to work out D and trimming. The sample yields 4,900 or so clones; about 74% were counted once. The top ten clones comprise under 6% of the sample.

The receptor was derived from a human patient with high-grade serous ovarian cancer. The receptor chain draws on TRBV5-1 and TRBJ1-2, with the identity of the D gene unclear. Sequenced material: tumor tissue. The sequence in DNA is TGCGCCAGCAGCTTGTTTGTGCGACCCAACTATGGCTACACCTTC. Its protein is CASSLFVRPNYGYTF.